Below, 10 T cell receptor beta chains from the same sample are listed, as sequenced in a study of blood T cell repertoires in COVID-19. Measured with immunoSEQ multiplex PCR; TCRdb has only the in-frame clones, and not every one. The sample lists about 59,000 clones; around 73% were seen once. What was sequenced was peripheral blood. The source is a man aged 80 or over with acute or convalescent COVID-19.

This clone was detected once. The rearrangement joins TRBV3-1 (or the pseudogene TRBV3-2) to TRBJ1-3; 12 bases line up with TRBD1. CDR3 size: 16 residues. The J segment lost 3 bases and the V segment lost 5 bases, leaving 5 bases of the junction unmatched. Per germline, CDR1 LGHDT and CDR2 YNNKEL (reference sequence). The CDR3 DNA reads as TGTGCCAGCAGCGCGGGACAGGGGGCAAGTGGAAACACCATATATTTT. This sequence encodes CASSAGQGASGNTIYF.

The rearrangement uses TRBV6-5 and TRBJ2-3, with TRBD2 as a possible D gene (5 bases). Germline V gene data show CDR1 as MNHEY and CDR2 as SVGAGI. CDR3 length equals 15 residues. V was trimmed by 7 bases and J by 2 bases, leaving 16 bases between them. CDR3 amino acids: CASTSGKKVTDTQYF. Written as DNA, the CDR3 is TGTGCCAGCACGTCGGGGAAAAAGGTCACAGATACGCAGTATTTT.

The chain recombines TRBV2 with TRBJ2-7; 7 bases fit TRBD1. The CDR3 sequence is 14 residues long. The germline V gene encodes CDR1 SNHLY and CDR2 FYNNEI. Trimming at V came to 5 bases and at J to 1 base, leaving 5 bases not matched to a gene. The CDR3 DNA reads TGTGCCAGCAGTCTCGCAGGGGGTTCCTACGAGCAGTACTTC. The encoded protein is CASSLAGGSYEQYF.

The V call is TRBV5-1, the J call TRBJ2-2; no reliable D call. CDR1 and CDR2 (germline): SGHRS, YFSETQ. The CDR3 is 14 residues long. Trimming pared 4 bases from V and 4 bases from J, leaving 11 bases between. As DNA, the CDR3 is TGCGCCAGCAGCAAAGAATGGGCCACCGGGGAGCTGTTTTTT. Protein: CASSKEWATGELFF.

The CDR3 nucleotides read TGTGCCAGTAGTCCAGAGGGGACAGGGGTCTATGGCTACACCTTC. Translated: CASSPEGTGVYGYTF. This chain uses TRBV19 with TRBJ1-2; TRBD1 aligns across 10 bases. The CDR3 has 15 amino acids. The germline CDR1 and CDR2 sequences are LNHDA and SQIVND (reference sequence). After removal of 5 bases from V and 4 bases from J, the junction contained 7 bases not matched to a gene.

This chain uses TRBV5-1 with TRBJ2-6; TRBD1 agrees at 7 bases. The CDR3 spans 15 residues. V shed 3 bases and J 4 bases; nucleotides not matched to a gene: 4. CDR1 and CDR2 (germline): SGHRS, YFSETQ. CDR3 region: CASSYQGEGANVLTF. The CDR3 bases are TGCGCCAGCAGCTACCAGGGGGAAGGGGCCAACGTCCTGACTTTC.

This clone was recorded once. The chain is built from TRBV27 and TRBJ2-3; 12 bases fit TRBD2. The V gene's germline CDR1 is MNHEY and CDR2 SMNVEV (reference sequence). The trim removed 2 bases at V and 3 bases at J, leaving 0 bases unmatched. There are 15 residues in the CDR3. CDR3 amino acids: CASSLGTSGTDTQYF. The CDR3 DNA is TGTGCCAGCAGTTTAGGGACTAGCGGGACAGATACGCAGTATTTT.

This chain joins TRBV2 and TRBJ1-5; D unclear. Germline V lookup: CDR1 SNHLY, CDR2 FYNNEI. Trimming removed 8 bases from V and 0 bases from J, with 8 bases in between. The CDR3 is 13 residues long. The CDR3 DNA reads TGTGCCAGCTCGCTACGTAGCAATCAGCCCCAGCATTTT. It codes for CASSLRSNQPQHF.

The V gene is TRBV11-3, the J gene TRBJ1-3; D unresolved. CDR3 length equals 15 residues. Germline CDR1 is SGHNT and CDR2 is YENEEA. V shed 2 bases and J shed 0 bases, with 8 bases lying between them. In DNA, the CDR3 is TGTGCCAGCAGCTTACCTGTGTTCTCTGGAAACACCATATATTTT. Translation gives CASSLPVFSGNTIYF.

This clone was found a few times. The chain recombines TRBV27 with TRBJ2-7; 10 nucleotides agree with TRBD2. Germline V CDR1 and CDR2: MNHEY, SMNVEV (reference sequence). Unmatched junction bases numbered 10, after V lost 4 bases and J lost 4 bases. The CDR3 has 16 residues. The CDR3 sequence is CASSSPAGGQGYEQYF. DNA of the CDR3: TGTGCCAGCAGTTCACCAGCGGGAGGGCAGGGATACGAGCAGTACTTC.